This is a list of T cell receptor beta chains from one sample in a study of blood T cell repertoires in COVID-19. The table came from immunoSEQ multiplex PCR; TCRdb's copy has only in-frame clones and leaves some out. This table has some 300,000 clones, just under 90% appearing once. The material sequenced was PBMCs or T cells enriched from blood (not recorded which). All receptors come from a woman in her twenties or thirties who had recovered from COVID-19. CDR3s include the opening cysteine and the closing phenylalanine or tryptophan. A D gene is named only where the DNA matches it firmly. Only some rows state a clone size, as once, few, many or a class for expanded clones.

j_call | d_call | v_call | clone_size | cdr3_aa | cdr3_nt
TRBJ1-2 | NA | TRBV19 | NA | CASLSLQGYYGYTF | TGTGCCAGCCTTTCCTTACAGGGATACTATGGCTACACCTTC
TRBJ1-2 | NA | TRBV6-2/TRBV6-3 | many | CASSYGDFDGYTF | TGTGCCAGCAGTTACGGCGACTTTGATGGCTACACCTTC
TRBJ1-1 | TRBD1 | TRBV6-2/TRBV6-3 | once | CASSYGDSGHVEAFF | TGTGCCAGCAGTTACGGGGACAGTGGGCACGTTGAAGCTTTCTTT
TRBJ1-6 | NA | TRBV10-2 | NA | CASSGGAHNSPLHF | TGCGCCAGCAGTGGCGGGGCCCATAATTCACCCCTCCACTTT
TRBJ2-2 | TRBD2 | TRBV6-2/TRBV6-3 | NA | CASSYGTSGRAYTGELFF | TGTGCCAGCAGTTACGGGACTAGCGGGAGGGCATACACCGGGGAGCTGTTTTTT
TRBJ1-5 | TRBD1 | TRBV7-8 | NA | CASSLVRGLRDSNQPQHF | TGTGCCAGCAGCTTAGTCAGGGGGCTTAGGGATAGCAATCAGCCCCAGCATTTT
TRBJ2-7 | NA | TRBV11-2 | NA | CASSLVRYEQYF | TGTGCCAGCAGCTTAGTCCGCTACGAGCAGTACTTC
TRBJ2-5 | TRBD1 | TRBV12-5 | NA | CASGSGTGPETQYF | TGTGCTAGTGGTTCCGGGACAGGGCCCGAGACCCAGTACTTC
TRBJ1-6 | NA | TRBV4-1 | NA | CASSQDGALRNSPLHF | TGCGCCAGCAGCCAAGATGGGGCCCTCCGGAATTCACCCCTCCACTTT
TRBJ1-6 | TRBD1 | TRBV28 | NA | CASGTDRGSYNSPLHF | TGTGCCAGCGGTACTGACAGGGGCTCCTATAATTCACCCCTCCACTTT
TRBJ2-3 | NA | TRBV27 | NA | CASSLVAADTQYF | TGTGCCAGCAGTTTAGTAGCGGCCGATACGCAGTATTTT
TRBJ1-5 | NA | TRBV4-1 | NA | CASSQYWPGVSNQPQHF | TGCGCCAGCAGCCAATATTGGCCAGGGGTTAGCAATCAGCCCCAGCATTTT
TRBJ1-2 | TRBD1 | TRBV5-1 | NA | CASSLRTGAYGYTF | TGCGCCAGCAGCCTAAGGACAGGAGCTTATGGCTACACCTTC
TRBJ2-7 | TRBD2 | TRBV27 | NA | CASSPGTSGNYEQYF | TGTGCCAGCAGTCCCGGGACTAGCGGGAACTACGAGCAGTACTTC
TRBJ2-7 | NA | TRBV7-2 | NA | CASSSRVISYEQYF | TGTGCCAGCAGCTCCAGGGTGATTTCCTACGAGCAGTACTTC
TRBJ2-1 | NA | TRBV29-1 | once | CSTGTTRYNEQFF | TGCAGCACGGGGACAACCCGTTACAATGAGCAGTTCTTC
TRBJ1-6 | NA | TRBV3-1/TRBV3-2 | NA | CASNKRGSRDSPLHF | TGTGCCAGCAACAAGAGAGGGTCTAGAGATTCACCCCTCCACTTT
TRBJ1-5 | TRBD1 | TRBV30 | NA | CAWSLTGGPHQPQHF | TGTGCCTGGAGCCTAACAGGGGGCCCTCATCAGCCCCAGCATTTT
TRBJ1-2 | TRBD1 | TRBV27 | NA | CASRAGGIGYGYTF | TGTGCCAGCAGAGCAGGGGGTATAGGCTATGGCTACACCTTC
TRBJ2-1 | NA | TRBV6-5 | NA | CASSYEVRGGWDEQFF | TGTGCCAGCAGTTACGAAGTCAGGGGAGGGTGGGATGAGCAGTTCTTC
TRBJ2-7 | NA | TRBV20-1 | NA | CSASEGGRYEQYF | TGCAGTGCCAGTGAGGGGGGGAGGTACGAGCAGTACTTC
TRBJ2-3 | TRBD2 | TRBV5-3 | NA | CARSPGGSKGDTQYF | TGTGCCAGAAGCCCTGGCGGGAGTAAAGGGGATACGCAGTATTTT
TRBJ2-5 | TRBD1 | TRBV6-5 | NA | CASATGVLQETQYF | TGTGCCAGCGCTACAGGGGTCCTCCAAGAGACCCAGTACTTC
TRBJ2-1 | NA | TRBV5-1 | NA | CASTPDRTDEQFF | TGCGCCAGCACTCCCGACAGAACCGATGAGCAGTTCTTC
TRBJ2-7 | NA | TRBV19 | NA | CASGKTAGSYEQYF | TGTGCCAGTGGAAAGACGGCGGGATCCTACGAGCAGTACTTC
TRBJ1-3 | NA | TRBV19 | NA | CASRRGTLTGNTIYF | TGTGCCAGTAGAAGGGGAACACTTACTGGAAACACCATATATTTT
TRBJ2-1 | NA | TRBV6-1 | NA | CASSDVAIGEQFF | TGTGCCAGCAGTGATGTAGCGATCGGTGAGCAGTTCTTC
TRBJ2-1 | NA | TRBV24-1 | NA | CATSDFTDRIGSEQFF | TGTGCCACCAGTGATTTTACAGACAGGATAGGTAGTGAGCAGTTCTTC
TRBJ1-1 | NA | TRBV6-4 | NA | CASSDSSRGTEAFF | TGTGCCAGCAGTGACTCGAGCAGGGGCACTGAAGCTTTCTTT
TRBJ2-7 | TRBD2 | TRBV28 | NA | CASSTLSGVGSEQYF | TGTGCCAGCAGTACCCTTAGCGGGGTAGGATCCGAGCAGTACTTC
TRBJ2-1 | TRBD1 | TRBV9 | NA | CASSPLRDRGYNEQFF | TGTGCCAGCAGCCCACTTCGAGACAGGGGTTATAATGAGCAGTTCTTC
TRBJ1-1 | TRBD1 | TRBV13 | once | CASSQGQGGFAFF | TGTGCCAGCAGCCAGGGACAGGGGGGTTTCGCTTTCTTT
TRBJ1-6 | TRBD1 | TRBV29-1 | once | CSVGDRGNNSPLHF | TGCAGCGTGGGCGACAGGGGTAATAATTCACCCCTCCACTTT
TRBJ1-1 | TRBD1 | TRBV28 | NA | CASRPPSGTGANTEAFF | TGTGCCAGCAGGCCCCCATCCGGGACAGGGGCGAACACTGAAGCTTTCTTT
TRBJ2-1 | NA | TRBV29-1 | once | CSVVFGRLSLFF | TGCAGCGTTGTTTTCGGGCGACTAAGTTTGTTCTTC
TRBJ1-5 | TRBD1 | TRBV18 | NA | CASSGTGGASNQPQHF | TGTGCCAGCTCGGGTACAGGGGGCGCGAGCAATCAGCCCCAGCATTTT
TRBJ1-3 | NA | TRBV3-1/TRBV3-2 | once | CASSQLHGRGGYGNTIYF | TGTGCCAGCAGCCAACTACATGGGCGGGGTGGCTATGGAAACACCATATATTTT